The source of this TCR beta chain is a study of cytomegalovirus exposure and HLA in healthy donors (TCRdb year 2017). Regarding the research as a whole: An earlier analysis of 550 to 700 of the donors reported about 250 Gb of sequence data and 117 million unique TCR beta sequences from 150 million to 200 million T cells. Approximately 310 gigabases of sequencing data and around 85 million unique TCR sequences made up an early release that covered over 550 HLA-typed donors. Of the roughly 390 genotyped donors, 70% to 90% were placed in the genetic ancestry cluster associated with self-reported Caucasian donors. The study aimed to test whether signatures of past pathogen exposure could be identified by cataloging public T cell receptors. The study used immunosequencing to profile the T cell repertoires of approximately 650 subjects and linked those repertoires to cytomegalovirus serostatus. Besides the first cohort of hundreds of subjects, a separate validation cohort made up of some 110 different subjects was used. To predict cytomegalovirus infection status, the study brought together high-throughput TCR immunosequencing, statistical association of individual TCRs with disease status, and machine learning. A later analysis re-analyzed previously published TCR beta repertoires from approximately 700 donors and added high-resolution HLA genotyping to study TCR occurrence patterns. Rather than using new phenotypic data, the later analysis identified candidate immune exposures from TCR beta sequences and from how often those sequences occurred across donors. An earlier analysis of 587 of the donors used high-throughput TCR beta sequencing to judge whether each TCR beta V gene segment behaved as functional or pseudogenic. Donor age, sex, ethnicity and CMV serostatus were compiled together with the repertoire data. Genome-wide SNP genotypes for about 65% of the roughly 670 donors were used in a later genetic analysis, which treated that subset as a discovery cohort. All discovery cohort repertoires had been generated on a single sequencing platform. HLA typing covered class I and class II loci at four-digit resolution. The number of typed donors differed by locus: about 620-630 for A, B, C, DRB1 and DQB1; 500 to 550 for DQA1; 606 for DPA1; and some 450 for DPB1. Roughly 5 DR-DQ haplotypes were treated as single units for association and clustering because of strong linkage in the cohort. Among roughly 400 genotyped donors of the cohort, an average of about 220,000 unique TCR beta nucleotide sequences was sequenced per donor, of which 15% to 20% were non-productive. The paper's findings and limits, for the study overall: Some IMGT-functional V segments, including TRBV6-2 and TRBV6-3, could not be told apart with the 87-base-pair reads, so those segments were excluded. In a later analysis, HLA-associated TCR beta chains were found to be more clonally expanded and to have lower generation probabilities than equally common non-associated chains. For the cohort, immune exposure information was limited to CMV serostatus. A later genetic analysis reported fewer N-insertions in productive TCRs among donors in an Asian-associated ancestry cluster than the roughly 620-donor mean. Because counts were too low, approximately 15 rarely observed V segments, including chromosome 9 orphons, were excluded from the earlier analysis of 587 of the donors. Cytomegalovirus status was reported to be diagnosed by the classifier with high specificity and sensitivity in both the original and validation cohorts. When HLA alleles, especially DR and DQ, strongly co-occurred, TCR associations were difficult to assign to individual alleles. This cohort had only TCR beta chains sequenced, and the lack of alpha or paired-chain data limited which features could be detected. Specific HLA alleles were associated with 16,951 TCR beta sequences at a false discovery rate of 0.05 in a later analysis. In vitro tests confirmed that a few of the cytomegalovirus-associated TCR beta chains recognize cytomegalovirus antigens. It was suggested by the authors that the approach could potentially be generalized to other disease states and immunological phenotypes. A later analysis reported that several top co-occurrence clusters appeared linked to parvovirus B19, influenza, CMV and Epstein-Barr virus. While some public TCRs were present in many individuals, most TCR sequences turned up only very rarely across donors. An earlier analysis of 587 of the donors showed that most TCR beta V segments appeared in productive rearrangements either about 87% or about 30% of the time, which broadly matched IMGT annotations. In a later analysis, the rate of TCR association differed among HLA loci, with DRB1 alleles having the most associated TCRs and HLA-C alleles having the fewest. A total of 164 TCR beta chains were listed by the study as associated with cytomegalovirus. In a later genetic analysis, a missense DCLRE1C variant was associated with V-gene and J-gene trimming of TCR beta chains, and the association was replicated in an independent cohort. Roughly uniform sequencing depth across donors was assumed in presence/absence analyses, although this assumption may not hold. Because some donors lacked HLA typing at each locus, the association tests relied only on the typed subset. A later analysis found that most CMV-associated TCR beta chains appeared HLA-restricted, with HLA associations seemingly driven largely by CMV exposure. Correlated functional status among segregating V segments might reflect linkage disequilibrium, but an unknown experimental factor could not be ruled out. The sequencing pipeline was judged likely to have produced a cluster of highly shared sequence variants as a technical artifact. A further reported finding was that TCR beta sequences accurately predicted the HLA-A and HLA-B alleles for most subjects in the first cohort.

Regarding this clone: This clone's antigen is unknown. No much larger clone is present one base from it, and per-base qualities are unavailable.

Library creation used the immunoSEQ multiplex PCR assay. A mixture of 60 forward primers for TCR Vbeta segments and 13 reverse primers for TCR Jbeta segments was used in the multiplex PCR. A multiplex PCR assay on genomic DNA amplified the CDR3 region of rearranged TCR beta genes. The amplified TCR beta libraries were sequenced on the Illumina HiSeq System as 87-base-pair reads. The study's own analysis went as follows. A later analysis counted about 80 million unique TCR beta chains across the roughly 700 repertoires, and roughly 9.9 million of these chains were shared by at least two donors. A nearest-neighbor algorithm error-corrected the raw reads and collapsed the reads into unique sequences, merging closely related sequences to remove PCR and sequencing errors. To assign V, D and J gene segments, CDR3 sequences were aligned to IMGT reference sequences. For a sequence to be retained, a match of at least six nucleotides was required to both a V gene segment and a J gene segment. Rearrangements were called productive when the CDR3 lacked stop codons and stayed in frame with V and J; all others were non-productive. CDR3 was defined according to IMGT convention as the region running from the second conserved V-encoded cysteine to the conserved J-encoded phenylalanine. In an earlier analysis of more than 550 of the donors, sequences lacking an unambiguous match to a single V gene segment were excluded. In an earlier analysis of a few hundred of the donors, a V segment was called functional when productive rearrangements were above 56.7%, and segregating when the standard deviation between donors exceeded 5%. A statistical classification framework was built to diagnose cytomegalovirus status from the catalog of TCR beta chain sequences. V and J gene assignment, in a later analysis, came from comparing TCR nucleotide sequences with IMGT/GENE-DB human TR gene sequences. In a later analysis, CDR3 sequences and most-parsimonious VDJ recombination scenarios were assigned using the TCRdist pipeline. A later analysis defined each TCR beta chain by its CDR3 amino acid sequence plus V-gene family, and excluded reads lacking a unique V-gene family. In a later analysis, 450 to 600 highly shared, low-generation-probability nucleotide sequences were removed to address suspected cross-contamination and a sequencing artifact. For each public chain, a later analysis derived a clonal expansion index from normalized ranks of inferred template counts within each repertoire. In a later analysis, generation probabilities were computed using a VDJ recombination model fitted to out-of-frame rearrangements, and the results were checked against IGoR. Hypergeometric tests were used in a later analysis to score TCR-TCR, TCR-HLA and TCR-CMV co-occurrence, with a repertoire-size bias correction applied to the TCR pairs. False discovery rates were estimated in a later analysis by permuting HLA or CMV assignments 20 times. In a later analysis, co-occurring TCRs were grouped with DBSCAN, and TCRdist sequence similarity was added when clustering was performed within HLA-allele-positive subsets. For co-occurrence clustering, repertoires with fewer than 30,000 or more than 120,000 public chains were excluded, along with several repertoires with anomalous nucleotide sharing. TCRdb mirrors the immuneACCESS table, restricted to in-frame sequences. Some clones are absent from its copies; in checked studies, under half trace to an unresolved V gene, and the reason for the others is unknown. V, J and clone size derive from that table, while D and trimming were established from the DNA sequence. The table for this sample lists 110,000 or so clones; 70% to 85% of them were counted only once. The top ten hold around 2.5% of the sample.

From the cysteine up to the phenylalanine, the CDR3 has a length of 12 residues. Solely the CDR3 DNA is kept, with 36 bases framed from the first base. For this chain, trimming is 7 bases at the V end and 7 bases at the J end, and the number of junction bases without a gene match is 3. Based on the germline V gene (reference sequence), the CDR1 and CDR2 sequences are LNHDA and SQIVND. The cohort consisted of 600 or so healthy bone marrow donors. At the time of sampling, every cohort member was nominally healthy, though immune exposures that went unrecorded were likely present. The donor was CMV seronegative and was included in the group of 352 seronegative cohort members. A peripheral blood sample was provided by each donor, and peripheral blood mononuclear cells were used for TCR beta sequencing. Genomic DNA extraction from the blood cell samples was performed with the Qiagen DNeasy Blood Extraction Kit.

This receptor was taken from a young woman in good health and CMV-seronegative. The chain links TRBV19 with TRBJ2-4; a stretch of 8 junction bases matches TRBD2. Sequenced material: PBMCs. The nucleotide sequence is given as TGTGCCAGTATTAGCGGGACGAACATTCAGTACTTC. It is translated as CASISGTNIQYF.